This TCR beta chain was recovered during a study of beta chain features in type 1 diabetes. Study-wide results and caveats: TCRB CDR3s from Type 1 diabetes patients were moderately but significantly shorter in all four CD4+ subsets.

Researchers reported sorting CD4+ naive, central memory, regulatory and stem cell-like memory cells via CD45RO/CCR7/CD25/CD127/CD95/CD27. As to this clone: Antigen: not known.

Every bit of the isolated RNA underwent reverse transcription, so sequencing read expressed TCRB transcripts. Data came from immunoSEQ multiplex PCR; TCRdb stores just in-frame clones and leaves some out. The data show about 280,000 clones, approximately 15% seen once. The CDR3 is 13 amino acids. Germline lookup yields CDR1 MNHEY and CDR2 SVGAGI. V was pared by 8 bases and J by 2 bases, with 13 bases between. The chain carries TRBV6-5 and TRBJ2-7; D is unresolved. Sequencing was carried out using naive CD4+ T cells from blood. This receptor was identified in a man younger than 35 with type 1 diabetes. The DNA of the CDR3 is TGTGCCAGCTTAACCGTTACACCCTACGAGCAGTACTTC. This encodes CASLTVTPYEQYF.